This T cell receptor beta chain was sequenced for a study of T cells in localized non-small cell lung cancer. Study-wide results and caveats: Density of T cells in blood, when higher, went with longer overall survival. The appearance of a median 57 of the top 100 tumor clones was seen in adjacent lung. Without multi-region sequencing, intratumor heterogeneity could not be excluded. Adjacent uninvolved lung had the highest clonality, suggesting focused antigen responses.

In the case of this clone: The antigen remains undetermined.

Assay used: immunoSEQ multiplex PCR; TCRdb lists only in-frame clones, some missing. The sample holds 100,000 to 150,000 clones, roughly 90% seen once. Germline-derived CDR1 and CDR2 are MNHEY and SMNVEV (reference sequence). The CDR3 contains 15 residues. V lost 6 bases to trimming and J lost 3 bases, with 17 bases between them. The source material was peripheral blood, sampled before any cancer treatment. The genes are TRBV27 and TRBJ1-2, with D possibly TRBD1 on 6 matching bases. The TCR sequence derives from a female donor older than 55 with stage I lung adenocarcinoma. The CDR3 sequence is CASRPPGQPYYGYTF. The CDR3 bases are TGTGCCAGCAGGCCACCTGGACAGCCATACTATGGCTACACCTTC.